Detailed here is one T cell receptor beta chain. As yet, its antigen is unknown. Some clones are missing from TCRdb's copy, which holds only in-frame ones; the method was immunoSEQ multiplex PCR. Of roughly 150,000 clones listed, 70% to 90% are singletons. The data originate from a study of T cell responses to AZD1222 COVID-19 vaccine. Between the trimmed V and J ends, which lost 0 bases and 1 base, there was a span of 19 bases. This CDR3 is built from 19 residues. Germline V lookup: CDR1 SGDLS, CDR2 YYNGEE. Points from the study as a whole: There were mostly white British donors and more females than males, and clonal diversity was possibly underestimated.

The chain is built from TRBV9 and TRBJ2-2, with D perhaps TRBD1 (6 bases). The receptor was derived from an adult who had recovered from COVID-19. Sequencing was performed on peripheral blood, taken after recovery from COVID-19. DNA for the CDR3: TGTGCCAGCAGCGTAGTGGACAGAATGGGACACGTGAACACCGGGGAGCTGTTTTTT. Translated: CASSVVDRMGHVNTGELFF.